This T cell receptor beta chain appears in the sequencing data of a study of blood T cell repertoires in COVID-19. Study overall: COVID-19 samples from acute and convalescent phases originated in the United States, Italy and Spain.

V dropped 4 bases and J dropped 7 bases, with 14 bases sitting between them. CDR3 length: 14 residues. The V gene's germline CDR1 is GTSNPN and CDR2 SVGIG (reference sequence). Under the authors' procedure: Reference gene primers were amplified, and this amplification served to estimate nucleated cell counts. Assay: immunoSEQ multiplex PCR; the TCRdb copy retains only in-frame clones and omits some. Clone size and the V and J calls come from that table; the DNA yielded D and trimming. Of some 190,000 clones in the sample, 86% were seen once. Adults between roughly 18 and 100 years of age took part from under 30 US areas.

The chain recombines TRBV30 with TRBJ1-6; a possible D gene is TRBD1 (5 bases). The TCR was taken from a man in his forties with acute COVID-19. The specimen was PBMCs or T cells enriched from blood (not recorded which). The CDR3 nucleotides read TGTGCCTGGAATGTGGGAGGGACCAATTCACCCCTCCACTTT. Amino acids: CAWNVGGTNSPLHF.